Listed here are 16 T cell receptor beta chains from one sample, sequenced in a study of regulatory T cells in long-lasting Graves disease. Time point noted: newly diagnosed GD, antithyroid drugs for less than 3 months. Making the TCR library involved RNA that had been extracted from PBMCs. According to the study, TCR beta libraries were built with iRepertoire HTBI primers and CDR3-region Arm-PCR. TCRdb itself ran the multiplex PCR reads through MiXCR, one entry per CDR3 protein. The table lists 500,000 to 700,000 distinct CDR3 sequences, approximately 15% of them singletons. This sample was shared with a second study, whose subject was T cells in Graves' hyperthyroidism and ophthalmopathy.

Sequenced material: peripheral blood mononuclear cells (PBMCs), taken at new diagnosis, from a patient treated with antithyroid drugs. The receptors shown here come from a woman in her twenties or thirties with Graves disease.

This clonotype was found many times. The J gene is TRBJ1-1, the V gene TRBV12-3 or TRBV12-4; 8 nucleotides match TRBD1. This CDR3 comprises 16 residues. Germline trimming cut 6 bases from V and 1 base from J; bases unmatched to any gene: 10. The CDR3 DNA is TGTGCCAGCAGCTCTTACAGGGGGACTTCGAACACTGAAGCTTTCTTT. This sequence encodes CASSSYRGTSNTEAFF.

The V and J genes are TRBV5-1 and TRBJ2-6; D remains unclear. V lost 2 bases and J 1 base, leaving 10 bases between the germline ends. In germline, CDR1 is SGHRS, CDR2 YFSETQ. CDR3 length: 16 amino acids. The CDR3 region is CASSLTGLSGANVLTF. In DNA form, the CDR3 reads TGCGCCAGCAGCTTAACGGGTTTGTCTGGGGCCAACGTCCTGACTTTC.

The J gene is TRBJ2-2, the V gene TRBV5-1, with TRBD2 matching over 9 bases. Trimming cost V 0 bases and J 4 bases; bases outside gene matches: 7. CDR1 and CDR2 (germline): SGHRS, YFSETQ. The CDR3 is 17 amino acids. The CDR3 bases are TGCGCCAGCAGCTTGGTCCCTAGCGGGAAAAGCACCGGGGAGCTGTTTTTT. Translating it yields CASSLVPSGKSTGELFF.

V and J are TRBV5-1 and TRBJ2-7; TRBD1 aligns across 11 bases. V was clipped by 7 bases and J by 5 bases; unmatched bases: 5. The germline V gene encodes CDR1 SGHRS and CDR2 YFSETQ. The CDR3 totals 13 residues. This CDR3 is CASHWDRGNEQYF. The CDR3 DNA follows: TGCGCCAGCCACTGGGACAGGGGGAACGAGCAGTACTTC. Using reference TRBV5-1 and TRBJ2-7 for the parts outside the CDR3, the full variable domain is KAGVTQTPRYLIKTRGQQVTLSCSPISGHRSVSWYQQTPGQGLQFLFEYFSETQRNKGNFPGRFSGRQFSNSRSEMNVSTLELGDSALYLCASHWDRGNEQYFGPGTRLTVT.

The genes are TRBV20-1 and TRBJ2-5; maybe TRBD1 (6 bases). The CDR3 consists of 10 residues. Germline V gene lookup returns CDR1 DFQATT and CDR2 SNEGSKA (reference sequence). The CDR3 is CGGQQETQYF. CDR3 coding DNA: TGCGGAGGACAGCAAGAGACCCAGTACTTC.

This clonotype came up a few times. The chain recombines TRBV18 with TRBJ1-4; D gene uncertain. This CDR3 comprises 12 residues. The V gene's germline CDR1 is KGHSH and CDR2 LQKENI. Trimming stripped 3 bases from V and 7 bases from J, with 6 bases between. The CDR3 DNA sequence: TGTGCCAGCTCACCGGAGAGTGAAAAACTGTTTTTT. Translated: CASSPESEKLFF.

This clonotype was recorded a few times. This chain joins TRBV15 and TRBJ2-3; D call uncertain. The germline V gene encodes CDR1 LNHNV and CDR2 YYDKDF (reference sequence). The CDR3 is made up of 16 amino acids. Trimming cost V 3 bases and J 2 bases, with 15 bases left between them. The CDR3, as DNA: TGTGCCACCAGCAGGTCAGCCCGGCAGCCCACAGATACGCAGTATTTT. Its translation is CATSRSARQPTDTQYF.

The chain joins TRBV6-2 or TRBV6-3 to TRBJ2-1, with 11 bases identical to TRBD2. This CDR3 is built from 15 residues. Per the germline V gene, CDR1 is MNHEY and CDR2 is SVGEGT. V trimming: 7 bases; J trimming: 2 bases; junction bases outside the gene matches: 4. DNA for the CDR3: TGTGCCAGCAACCTAGCGGGAGGTCCCTACAATGAGCAGTTCTTC. Translating gives CASNLAGGPYNEQFF.

This clonotype appeared a few times. J is TRBJ2-1 and V is TRBV19; 8 bases are a match to TRBD1. The CDR3 loop spans 14 amino acids. Losses at the gene ends were 3 bases for V and 5 bases for J; bases not matched to a gene: 3. The germline V gene has CDR1 LNHDA and CDR2 SQIVND (reference sequence). CDR3 in amino acids: CASSIGQGHNEQFF. The CDR3 region has the DNA TGTGCCAGTAGTATTGGACAGGGTCACAATGAGCAGTTCTTC. Variable domain in full (rest from reference TRBV19 and TRBJ2-1): DGGITQSPKYLFRKEGQNVTLSCEQNLNHDAMYWYRQDPGQGLRLIYYSQIVNDFQKGDIAEGYSVSREKKESFPLTVTSAQKNPTAFYLCASSIGQGHNEQFFGPGTRLTVL.

Ten or more counts support this clonotype. The V and J genes are TRBV7-8 and TRBJ2-1; TRBD2 agrees at 7 bases. Germline assignment: CDR1 SGHVS and CDR2 FQNEAQ. Trimming took 1 base from V and 8 from J; bases not matched to a gene: 20. The CDR3 contains 19 residues. CDR3 DNA: TGTGCCAGCAGCTTAGTGAGGTTTCCCCGACTAGCTGACGAGGATGAGCAGTTCTTC. Amino acids: CASSLVRFPRLADEDEQFF.

This clonotype was observed many times. The rearrangement uses TRBV3-1 and TRBJ1-4; tentative D call: TRBD1 (6 bases). The V and J ends lost 1 base and 0 bases respectively, with 15 bases between them. This CDR3 has 18 residues. The V gene's germline CDR1 is LGHDT and CDR2 YNNKEL (reference sequence). CDR3 in DNA: TGTGCCAGCAGCCAAGCCAGGACAGTCTATGCAACTAATGAAAAACTGTTTTTT. It encodes CASSQARTVYATNEKLFF. Complete variable domain (other parts from reference TRBV3-1 and TRBJ1-4): DTAVSQTPKYLVTQMGNDKSIKCEQNLGHDTMYWYKQDSKKFLKIMFSYNNKELIINETVPNRFSPKSPDKAHLNLHINSLELGDSAVYFCASSQARTVYATNEKLFFGSGTQLSVL.

This clonotype has more than one count but fewer than ten. This chain links TRBV9 with TRBJ2-5; 11 nucleotides agree with TRBD2. Germline assignment: CDR1 SGDLS and CDR2 YYNGEE. There are 15 residues in the CDR3. V gave up 4 bases and J gave up 5 bases; unmatched junction bases: 7. The CDR3 DNA reads TGTGCCAGCAGCCCCGGACTAGCGGGTTGGGAGACCCAGTACTTC. As protein: CASSPGLAGWETQYF.

The chain uses TRBV30 and TRBJ2-1; D perhaps matches TRBD2 (5 bases). Germline V gene lookup returns CDR1 GTSNPN and CDR2 SVGIG (reference sequence). Trimming left V 3 bases short and J 12 bases short, with 15 bases between. The CDR3 contains 12 residues. The CDR3 reads CAWSGKLVMQFF. CDR3 in DNA: TGTGCCTGGAGCGGAAAACTAGTGATGCAGTTCTTC.

The table lists this clonotype with many counts. The gene calls are TRBV27 and TRBJ2-5; D might be TRBD2 (5 bases). The CDR3 covers 15 residues. Germline V gene lookup returns CDR1 MNHEY and CDR2 SMNVEV (reference sequence). V dropped 2 bases and J dropped 5 bases, with 15 bases sitting between them. The CDR3 DNA reads as TGTGCCAGCAGTTTACGTGGCCTAGCCTATGAGACCCAGTACTTC. Translation gives CASSLRGLAYETQYF.

This clonotype was recorded at least ten times. The chain employs TRBV29-1 and TRBJ1-2; D gene uncertain. Germline CDR1 SQVTM, CDR2 ANQGSEA. The V and J ends lost 6 bases and 4 bases respectively, with 9 bases between them. The CDR3 has 11 residues. CDR3 coding DNA: TGCAGCGTCCCTGAGGGCTATGGCTACACCTTC. Protein sequence: CSVPEGYGYTF.

The table lists this clonotype with a few counts. The rearrangement uses TRBV18 and TRBJ1-1, with 7 bases fitting TRBD1. The CDR3 is 15 amino acids. Trimming took 3 bases from V and 6 from J; bases not matched to a gene: 10. Germline-derived CDR1 and CDR2 are KGHSH and LQKENI. The CDR3 nucleotides are TGTGCCAGCTCACCGGGACAGCGGACGGGGGCTGAAGCTTTCTTT. Encoded protein: CASSPGQRTGAEAFF.